Following are 17 T cell receptor beta chains from one sample sequenced in a study of blood T cell repertoires in COVID-19. Sequencing used immunoSEQ multiplex PCR; TCRdb keeps in-frame clones, though not all of them. The sample has around 250,000 clones, approximately 85% seen once. Sequencing was done on a sample of PBMCs or T cells enriched from blood (not recorded which). The source of these receptors is a woman in her forties or fifties who had recovered from COVID-19.

The chain combines TRBV5-1 with TRBJ2-5; TRBD1 matches at 8 bases. Germline CDR1 SGHRS, CDR2 YFSETQ. This CDR3 contains 15 residues. V dropped 5 bases and J dropped 4; count of bases not matched to a gene: 10. The chain's CDR3 is CASRIQGALGETQYF. CDR3 DNA sequence: TGCGCCAGCAGAATCCAGGGGGCGCTGGGAGAGACCCAGTACTTC.

This rearrangement joins TRBV5-1 to TRBJ2-7, with 11 bases identical to TRBD1. With V trimmed by 0 bases and J by 3 bases, 5 bases remained unmatched. CDR3 size: 16 residues. In germline, CDR1 is SGHRS, CDR2 YFSETQ. CDR3 protein: CASSLEPGTGGYEQYF. CDR3 coding DNA: TGCGCCAGCAGCTTGGAACCCGGGACAGGGGGCTACGAGCAGTACTTC. The entire variable domain, with the rest obtained from reference TRBV5-1 and TRBJ2-7, is as follows: KAGVTQTPRYLIKTRGQQVTLSCSPISGHRSVSWYQQTPGQGLQFLFEYFSETQRNKGNFPGRFSGRQFSNSRSEMNVSTLELGDSALYLCASSLEPGTGGYEQYFGPGTRLTVT.

The genes are TRBV28 and TRBJ2-1; the match to TRBD2 covers 7 bases. This CDR3 spans 16 amino acids. The J segment lost 2 bases and the V segment lost 6 bases, leaving 10 bases of the junction unmatched. Germline V gene data show CDR1 as MDHEN and CDR2 as SYDVKM. CDR3 DNA: TGTGCCAGCAGCTGGGCCGGGGGGAGGGCCTACAATGAGCAGTTCTTC. This gives the protein CASSWAGGRAYNEQFF.

This chain connects TRBV5-4 to TRBJ2-2; D might be TRBD2 (6 bases). The CDR3 length is 15 residues. Germline V CDR1 and CDR2: SGHNT, YYREEE (reference sequence). Trimming removed 0 bases from V and 4 bases from J, with 10 bases in between. CDR3 sequence (DNA): TGTGCCAGCAGCTTGGGCGGGACCTCCACCGGGGAGCTGTTTTTT. It translates to CASSLGGTSTGELFF.

This chain uses TRBV11-3 with TRBJ1-1; D is possibly TRBD1 (5 bases). V lost 2 bases and J 11 bases, leaving 15 bases between the germline ends. The CDR3 is 13 amino acids. Germline CDR1 and CDR2: SGHNT and YENEEA. The CDR3 protein is CASSLQGSGDAFF. The CDR3, as DNA: TGTGCCAGCAGCTTACAGGGAAGTGGCGACGCTTTCTTT.

The J gene is TRBJ1-3, the V gene TRBV7-6, with TRBD1 as a possible D gene (5 bases). The CDR3 is 17 residues long. The V gene lost 6 bases and the J gene lost 0 bases, with 18 bases spanning the gap. CDR1 and CDR2 (germline): SGHVS, FNYEAQ. The CDR3 nucleotides read TGTGCCAGCAGGTCACCTGGCGGGGGGAACTCTGGAAACACCATATATTTT. Translation: CASRSPGGGNSGNTIYF. Variable domain in full (rest from reference TRBV7-6 and TRBJ1-3): GAGVSQSPRYKVTKRGQDVALRCDPISGHVSLYWYRQALGQGPEFLTYFNYEAQQDKSGLPNDRFSAERPEGSISTLTIQRTEQRDSAMYRCASRSPGGGNSGNTIYFGEGSWLTVV.

The table lists this clone with a count of one. The rearrangement joins TRBV5-1 to TRBJ2-7; the match to TRBD2 covers 15 bases. V trimming: 4 bases; J trimming: 4 bases; junction bases outside the gene matches: 6. The germline V gene has CDR1 SGHRS and CDR2 YFSETQ. The CDR3 contains 16 residues. The CDR3 spells CASSRTSGRGLYEQYF. The CDR3 DNA sequence: TGCGCCAGCAGCCGGACTAGCGGGAGGGGACTGTACGAGCAGTACTTC.

Only a few counts were recorded for this clone. This rearrangement joins TRBV4-1 to TRBJ2-7; a possible D gene is TRBD1 (5 bases). V was pared by 1 base and J by 2 bases, with 12 bases between. Per the germline V gene, CDR1 is MGHRA and CDR2 is YSYEKL. This CDR3 has 15 residues. Here the CDR3 DNA reads TGCGCCAGCAGCCAAGGGCCCGGACAACCCTACGAGCAGTACTTC. Translated, it gives CASSQGPGQPYEQYF.

The V call is TRBV9, the J call TRBJ2-1; D might be TRBD1 (7 bases). There are 15 residues in the CDR3. Germline values: CDR1 SGDLS, CDR2 YYNGEE. V dropped 4 bases and J dropped 2 bases, with 13 bases sitting between them. The DNA for the CDR3 is TGTGCCAGCAGCCCCCAGGGGGGTCCCTACAATGAGCAGTTCTTC. Its protein product is CASSPQGGPYNEQFF.

V and J are TRBV18 and TRBJ2-7; the D gene is possibly TRBD2 (6 bases). This CDR3 comprises 13 residues. CDR1 and CDR2 from the germline V gene are KGHSH and LQKENI. V lost 0 bases and J 7 bases, leaving 10 bases between the germline ends. CDR3 in DNA: TGTGCCAGCTCACCACCGGGGAGGAGTGAGCAGTACTTC. Translated: CASSPPGRSEQYF.

This rearrangement joins TRBV10-3 to TRBJ1-1; D might be TRBD1 (5 bases). CDR1 and CDR2 (germline): ENHRY, SYGVKD. This CDR3 has 15 residues. V was trimmed by 4 bases and J by 1 base, leaving 13 bases between them. The DNA for the CDR3 is TGTGCCATCAGTGCGGGGGTTCTAGAGAACACTGAAGCTTTCTTT. This codes for CAISAGVLENTEAFF.

J is TRBJ2-5 and V is TRBV29-1, with D possibly TRBD1 on 5 matching bases. The V gene's germline CDR1 is SQVTM and CDR2 ANQGSEA. V lost 4 bases and J 7 bases, leaving 19 bases between the germline ends. CDR3 length: 14 residues. CDR3 nucleotides: TGCAGCGTTGGTCCCCGTCAAGGGGAAGGGACCCAGTACTTC. Protein product: CSVGPRQGEGTQYF.

The chain uses TRBV6-5 and TRBJ1-1, with D possibly matching TRBD1 (5 bases). Deletions cut 0 bases from V and 6 bases from J, with 11 bases between. Germline CDR1 and CDR2: MNHEY and SVGAGI. The CDR3 is 14 residues long. The CDR3, as DNA: TGTGCCAGCAGTTACTCGGAGACAGCCTCTGAAGCTTTCTTT. Protein: CASSYSETASEAFF.

The V gene is TRBV10-3, the J gene TRBJ1-1; no clear D. The germline V and J ends were trimmed by 6 bases and 2 bases, with 10 bases remaining between them. The CDR3 is made up of 13 amino acids. Germline loops: CDR1 ENHRY, CDR2 SYGVKD. Here the CDR3 DNA reads TGTGCCATCAGCGTACAGCTAAACACTGAAGCTTTCTTT. Translating gives CAISVQLNTEAFF.

CDR3 region: CASSQADLEGYGYTF. CDR3 bases: TGTGCCAGCAGCCAGGCAGACTTAGAGGGCTATGGCTACACCTTC. The chain combines TRBV14 with TRBJ1-2; D remains unclear. Germline assignment: CDR1 SGHDN and CDR2 FVKESK. This CDR3 region has 15 residues. Deletions cut 3 bases from V and 4 bases from J, with 15 bases between.

The rearrangement uses TRBV6-5 and TRBJ2-5, with 8 bases that match TRBD1. The trim removed 7 bases at V and 4 bases at J, leaving 11 bases unmatched. The CDR3 length is 15 residues. CDR1 is MNHEY and CDR2 is SVGAGI in the germline V gene. The DNA for the CDR3 is TGTGCCAGCAACTTCGCAGGGGGCAGTTCAGAGACCCAGTACTTC. It is translated as CASNFAGGSSETQYF.

J is TRBJ1-2 and V is TRBV7-8; 9 nucleotides align to TRBD1. This CDR3 comprises 15 residues. Germline loops: CDR1 SGHVS, CDR2 FQNEAQ. V shed 4 bases, J shed 4 bases, and the junction held 7 bases outside the gene matches. This CDR3 reads CASSYTGGSFYGYTF. DNA for the CDR3: TGTGCCAGCAGCTATACAGGGGGCTCGTTCTATGGCTACACCTTC.